The source of this T cell receptor beta chain is a study of breast tumors, draining lymph nodes, adjacent tissues. Study conclusions and caveats: Compared with lymph nodes, tumors were less diverse; compared with nontumor tissue, more. Findings are consistent with lymph node origin and intratumoral expansion of most tumor T cells. Tumor and nontumor repertoires were significantly more similar in luminal-like than in basal-like breast cancer. Data only fit, rather than demonstrated, lymph node origin of most tumor T cells.

TCRdb re-analysed the multiplex PCR reads in MiXCR, keeping a single row per CDR3 protein. Of fewer than 80,000 distinct CDR3 sequences listed, roughly 44% are singletons. Looked up from germline, CDR1 is LNHNV and CDR2 is YYDKDF (reference sequence). The CDR3 runs 17 residues. Trimming at V came to 8 bases and at J to 0 bases, leaving 13 bases not matched to a gene. Many counts were recorded for this clonotype. Its antigen is not identified. This receptor was identified in a female donor with breast cancer. Some clones in this sample may be carry-over from other donors' samples. This rearrangement joins TRBV15 to TRBJ1-3, with 7 positions matching TRBD1. Source material: breast tumor tissue. DNA for the CDR3: TGTGCCACCGGGCAATCGGGACAGCCGCTCTCTGGAAACACCATATATTTT. Translated: CATGQSGQPLSGNTIYF.